The 15 T cell receptor beta chains given below trace back to one sample, sequenced in a study of T cell responses to AZD1222 COVID-19 vaccine. Profiled with immunoSEQ multiplex PCR; TCRdb holds only in-frame clones, not every one. The sample carries about 120,000 clones, approximately 90% recorded once. Specimen: peripheral blood, collected on day 0 of MenACWY control vaccination. The receptors were sampled from an adult in good health.

The chain carries TRBV5-1 and TRBJ2-1, with TRBD2 as a possible D gene (6 bases). The length of the CDR3 is 15 residues. Trimming shortened V by 5 bases and J by 2 bases, and 14 bases separated the two germline ends. Per the germline V gene, CDR1 is SGHRS and CDR2 is YFSETQ. Here the CDR3 DNA reads TGCGCCAGCAGTGGTCAATCGGGAGCCTACAATGAGCAGTTCTTC. It specifies CASSGQSGAYNEQFF.

The CDR3 spells CASSFQGPNTEAFF. The CDR3 region has the DNA TGTGCCAGCAGCTTCCAGGGACCGAACACTGAAGCTTTCTTT. The gene calls are TRBV13 and TRBJ1-1, with D tentatively TRBD1 (5 bases). CDR3 length: 14 residues. Trimming left V 3 bases short and J 1 base short, with 9 bases between. The germline CDR1 and CDR2 sequences are PRHDT and FYEKMQ (reference sequence).

This sequence joins TRBV2 and TRBJ1-2; 7 nucleotides match TRBD1. CDR3 length: 15 amino acids. V shed 1 base and J 7 bases; nucleotides not matched to a gene: 9. Germline lookup yields CDR1 SNHLY and CDR2 FYNNEI. CDR3 residues: CASSEEGAGYRGYTF. The DNA of the CDR3 is TGTGCCAGCAGTGAAGAGGGGGCAGGGTACCGTGGCTACACCTTC.

The chain employs TRBV5-8 and TRBJ1-5; D perhaps matches TRBD1 (6 bases). The length of the CDR3 is 15 residues. Trimming removed 0 bases from V and 5 bases from J, with 12 bases in between. From germline, CDR1 is SGHTS and CDR2 YDEGEE. For the CDR3, the DNA is TGTGCCAGCAGCTTGGAGGGGGGGATAGATCAGCCCCAGCATTTT. This sequence encodes CASSLEGGIDQPQHF.

The chain joins TRBV19 to TRBJ2-1; no clear D. This CDR3 region has 12 residues. Between the trimmed V and J ends, which lost 5 bases and 3 bases, there was a span of 5 bases. The germline CDR1 and CDR2 sequences are LNHDA and SQIVND (reference sequence). The CDR3 sequence is CASSPNYNEQFF. The CDR3 bases are TGTGCCAGTAGTCCAAACTACAATGAGCAGTTCTTC.

This clone was recorded once. The rearrangement uses TRBV7-2 and TRBJ2-1; the D gene is possibly TRBD2 (5 bases). This CDR3 is 15 amino acids long. The V gene lost 4 bases and the J gene lost 2 bases, with 12 bases spanning the gap. CDR1 is SGHTA, CDR2 FQGNSA, per germline. CDR3 loop: CASSSDYQTYNEQFF. The CDR3 nucleotides read TGTGCCAGCAGCTCCGACTATCAGACCTACAATGAGCAGTTCTTC.

The V gene is TRBV12-3 or TRBV12-4, the J gene TRBJ1-1; D may be TRBD1 (5 bases). V was shortened by 7 bases and J by 9 bases, with 18 bases between the two germline ends. This CDR3 comprises 13 residues. CDR3 amino acids: CASTFSGGLKAFF. CDR3 DNA sequence: TGTGCCAGCACCTTTTCGGGGGGGTTAAAAGCTTTCTTT.

This chain connects TRBV11-2 to TRBJ2-2; 14 bases map to TRBD2. V was clipped by 1 base and J by 5 bases; unmatched bases: 6. The germline V gene encodes CDR1 SGHAT and CDR2 FQNNGV. CDR3 length: 18 residues. The CDR3 spells CASSLGLAGGPVTGELFF. In nucleotides, the CDR3 is TGTGCCAGCAGCTTAGGACTAGCGGGAGGGCCGGTTACCGGGGAGCTGTTTTTT.

The chain couples TRBV9 to TRBJ2-1; 8 bases agree with TRBD1. After removal of 0 bases from V and 4 bases from J, the junction contained 3 bases not matched to a gene. Germline CDR1 is SGDLS and CDR2 is YYNGEE. The CDR3 loop spans 15 amino acids. The CDR3 loop is CASSVETGGYNEQFF. As DNA, the CDR3 is TGTGCCAGCAGCGTAGAAACAGGGGGATACAATGAGCAGTTCTTC.

The chain uses TRBV9 and TRBJ2-3, with 8 bases lining up with TRBD1. CDR1 is SGDLS and CDR2 is YYNGEE in the germline V gene. Trimming removed 4 bases from V and 2 bases from J; junction bases left unmatched: 12. The CDR3 sequence is 17 residues long. The CDR3 DNA is TGTGCCAGCAGCCCCGGCCGGGACAGGATGACCACAGATACGCAGTATTTT. Protein: CASSPGRDRMTTDTQYF. The whole variable domain, remainder taken from reference TRBV9 and TRBJ2-3, is DSGVTQTPKHLITATGQRVTLRCSPRSGDLSVYWYQQSLDQGLQFLIQYYNGEERAKGNILERFSAQQFPDLHSELNLSSLELGDSALYFCASSPGRDRMTTDTQYFGPGTRLTVL.

The V gene is TRBV10-3, the J gene TRBJ2-1, with 9 positions matching TRBD2. The CDR3 has 15 residues. Per germline, CDR1 ENHRY and CDR2 SYGVKD. After removal of 8 bases from V and 5 bases from J, the junction contained 10 bases not matched to a gene. CDR3: CAILGGASGDNEQFF. The CDR3 DNA follows: TGTGCCATCTTGGGCGGTGCTAGCGGGGACAATGAGCAGTTCTTC.

The chain uses TRBV6-5 and TRBJ1-2; TRBD1 aligns across 7 bases. Germline CDR1 MNHEY, CDR2 SVGAGI. The CDR3 covers 15 residues. The ends lost 2 bases at V and 4 bases at J; junction bases unmatched: 7. The CDR3 protein is CASSYGPGDSYGYTF. The CDR3 coding sequence is TGTGCCAGCAGTTACGGGCCAGGGGACAGCTATGGCTACACCTTC.

The V call is TRBV2, the J call TRBJ2-5; D is uncertain. V lost 7 bases and J 3 bases, leaving 9 bases between the germline ends. CDR1 is SNHLY, CDR2 FYNNEI, per germline. The CDR3 sequence is 12 residues long. The CDR3 reads CASTVREETQYF. CDR3 bases: TGTGCCAGCACAGTGCGCGAAGAGACCCAGTACTTC. Filled out from reference TRBV2 and TRBJ2-5, the complete variable domain reads EPEVTQTPSHQVTQMGQEVILRCVPISNHLYFYWYRQILGQKVEFLVSFYNNEISEKSEIFDDQFSVERPDGSNFTLKIRSTKLEDSAMYFCASTVREETQYFGPGTRLLVL.

This clone was seen a handful of times. This chain connects TRBV24-1 to TRBJ1-2; D remains unclear. V was trimmed by 0 bases and J by 4 bases, leaving 11 bases between them. The CDR3 covers 15 residues. Per the germline V gene, CDR1 is KGHDR and CDR2 is SFDVKD. CDR3 sequence (DNA): TGTGCCACCAGTGATTTGGTTGGCGGAGTCTATGGCTACACCTTC. It specifies CATSDLVGGVYGYTF.

V is TRBV9 and J is TRBJ2-1; D not resolved. CDR3 size: 14 residues. Per the germline V gene, CDR1 is SGDLS and CDR2 is YYNGEE. Trimming left V 2 bases short and J 4 bases short, with 10 bases between. The DNA for the CDR3 is TGTGCCAGCAGCGTTGGCGGCCTTTACAATGAGCAGTTCTTC. Its protein product is CASSVGGLYNEQFF.